This T cell receptor beta chain comes out of a study of regulatory T cells in long-lasting Graves disease. The time point here: persistent/refractory GD, antithyroid drugs over 5 years with positive TRAb. PBMC RNA served as the TCR library source. Patients came from an endocrinology department in Xi'an, China. A blood draw put around 9 milliliters of peripheral blood into EDTA tubes. With iRepertoire HTBI primers and Arm-PCR of CDR3 regions, TCR beta libraries were built. From the multiplex PCR reads, TCRdb called clonotypes with MiXCR, one entry per CDR3 protein. Of some 370,000 distinct CDR3 sequences in the sample, approximately 25% are singletons; the top ten hold approximately 28%. The length of the CDR3 is 13 residues. CDR1 and CDR2 from the germline V gene are SGHTA and FQGNSA. The V and J ends lost 2 bases and 3 bases respectively, with 7 bases between them.

The V gene is TRBV7-2, the J gene TRBJ1-1; unclear D gene. The TCR originated in a middle-aged woman with Graves disease. The sequencing used peripheral blood mononuclear cells (PBMCs), collected when the disease was refractory, from a patient treated with antithyroid drugs. The CDR3: CASSLWGYTEAFF. The CDR3 bases are TGTGCCAGCAGCTTATGGGGATACACTGAAGCTTTCTTT.